Shown below are 5 T cell receptor beta chains from a single sample sequenced in a study of CD4+ T cells in melanoma. Some clones are missing from TCRdb's copy, which holds only in-frame ones; the method was immunoSEQ multiplex PCR. The repertoire holds about 10,000 clones, with approximately 60% as singletons. Material: cells from a culture (not recorded whether cultured in vitro). The receptor set was obtained from a human donor with melanoma.

V and J are TRBV10-3 and TRBJ1-2; D is perhaps TRBD1 (6 bases). Trimming left V 8 bases short and J 7 bases short, with 17 bases between. The CDR3 runs 13 residues. Germline V gene sequence: CDR1 ENHRY, CDR2 SYGVKD. This chain's CDR3 is CAIGEVRTAGYTF. The CDR3 region has the DNA TGTGCCATCGGAGAGGTACGGACAGCTGGCTACACCTTC.

The V and J genes are TRBV7-3 and TRBJ2-3, with 10 bases fitting TRBD2. Germline lookup yields CDR1 SGHTA and CDR2 FQGTGA. The CDR3 covers 15 residues. The J segment lost 3 bases and the V segment lost 5 bases, leaving 5 bases of the junction unmatched. CDR3 coding DNA: TGTGCCAGCAGCGTCAGCGGGGGGGAAACAGATACGCAGTATTTT. Its translation is CASSVSGGETDTQYF.

The J gene is TRBJ2-5, the V gene TRBV6-6; possible D gene TRBD2, 5 bases. CDR3 length: 13 residues. CDR1 MNHNY and CDR2 SVGAGI come from the germline V gene (reference sequence). V dropped 0 bases and J dropped 6 bases, with 8 bases sitting between them. The CDR3 sequence is CASSYSRAKTQYF. In nucleotides, the CDR3 is TGTGCCAGCAGTTACTCGAGGGCTAAGACCCAGTACTTC.

This rearrangement joins TRBV11-1 to TRBJ2-7; D perhaps matches TRBD1 (6 bases). The V gene's germline CDR1 is SGHAT and CDR2 FQDESV (reference sequence). V lost 6 bases and J lost 3, with 12 bases in between. This CDR3 region has 13 residues. CDR3 sequence: CASRKDRNYEQYF. The DNA for the CDR3 is TGTGCCAGCAGGAAAGACAGGAACTACGAGCAGTACTTC. Filled out from reference TRBV11-1 and TRBJ2-7, the complete variable domain reads EAEVAQSPRYKITEKSQAVAFWCDPISGHATLYWYRQILGQGPELLVQFQDESVVDDSQLPKDRFSAERLKGVDSTLKIQPAELGDSAMYLCASRKDRNYEQYFGPGTRLTVT.

The chain couples TRBV2 to TRBJ2-3; a weak D match, TRBD2 (5 bases). Germline V gives CDR1 SNHLY, CDR2 FYNNEI. The CDR3 runs to 14 residues. V lost 7 bases, J lost 2 bases, and 13 bases lay in between. The CDR3 DNA sequence: TGTGCCAGCACCAACGAGCGGAACACAGATACGCAGTATTTT. It yields the protein CASTNERNTDTQYF. Full variable domain (missing parts from reference TRBV2 and TRBJ2-3): EPEVTQTPSHQVTQMGQEVILRCVPISNHLYFYWYRQILGQKVEFLVSFYNNEISEKSEIFDDQFSVERPDGSNFTLKIRSTKLEDSAMYFCASTNERNTDTQYFGPGTRLTVL.